This T cell receptor (beta chain) was recovered during a study of blood T cell repertoires in COVID-19. Individuals aged about 18 to 95 years were recruited from roughly 23 US areas. The data were produced by immunoSEQ multiplex PCR, yet TCRdb's version contains in-frame clones alone and is incomplete. This sample carries about 400,000 clones, 88% of them seen once, and the ten largest clones take 2% to 2.5%. Source material: PBMCs or T cells enriched from blood (not recorded which). This sequence was found in a woman aged 40 to 49 with acute COVID-19.

Written as DNA, the CDR3 is TGTGCCAGTAGCCGACAGGGGATGGGGGTCGAGACCCAGTACTTC. This encodes CASSRQGMGVETQYF. The V and J genes are TRBV19 and TRBJ2-5, with 8 bases lining up with TRBD1. Trimming cost V 6 bases and J 5 bases; bases outside gene matches: 11. CDR1 and CDR2 from the germline V gene are LNHDA and SQIVND (reference sequence). The CDR3 consists of 15 residues.